This T cell receptor (beta chain) is from a study of blood T cell repertoires in COVID-19. As for the study in general: Acute-phase and convalescent COVID-19 samples originated in the United States, Italy and Spain.

The ends were cut back, 3 bases at V and 1 base at J, with 6 bases in the middle. This CDR3 region has 13 residues. Germline assignment: CDR1 SQVTM and CDR2 ANQGSEA. Clones were sequenced by immunoSEQ multiplex PCR, and TCRdb holds only the in-frame ones, with some missing. The sample consists of around 67,000 clones, around 82% of them appearing once. The rearrangement uses TRBV29-1 and TRBJ2-2; D remains ambiguous. The sample consisted of peripheral blood. The receptor was derived from a man older than 75 with active COVID-19. The CDR3 region has the DNA TGCAGCGTTGATGTCCGGAACACCGGGGAGCTGTTTTTT. Translation gives CSVDVRNTGELFF.